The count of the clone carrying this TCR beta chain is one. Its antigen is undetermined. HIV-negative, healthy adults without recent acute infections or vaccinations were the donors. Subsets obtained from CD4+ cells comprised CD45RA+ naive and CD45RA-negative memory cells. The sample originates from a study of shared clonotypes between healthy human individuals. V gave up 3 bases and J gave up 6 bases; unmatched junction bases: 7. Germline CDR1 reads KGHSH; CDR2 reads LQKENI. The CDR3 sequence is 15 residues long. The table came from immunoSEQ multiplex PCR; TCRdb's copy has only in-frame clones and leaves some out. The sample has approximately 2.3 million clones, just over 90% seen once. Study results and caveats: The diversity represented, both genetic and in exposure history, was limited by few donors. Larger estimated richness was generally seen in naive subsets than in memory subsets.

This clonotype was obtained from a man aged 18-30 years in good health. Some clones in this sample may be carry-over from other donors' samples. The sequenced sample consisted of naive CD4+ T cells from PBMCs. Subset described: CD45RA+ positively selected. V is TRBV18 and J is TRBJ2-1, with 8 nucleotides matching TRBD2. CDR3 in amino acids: CASSPSGSSTNEQFF. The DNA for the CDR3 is TGTGCCAGCTCACCCAGCGGGAGCTCTACCAATGAGCAGTTCTTC.